This T cell receptor beta chain was sequenced for a study of T-cell memory formation after mild COVID-19 listed by TCRdb under 2021. For the wider study: TCR sequence clusters from the two donors were largely donor specific. In a couple of donors, T-cell clones that expanded and contracted after mild COVID-19 were tracked by sequencing TCRalpha and TCRbeta repertoires over time. The cohort was made up of two young adult volunteers, one female and one male, who were previously healthy.

The listed sequencing device is Illumina NovaSeq 6000. TCRalpha and TCRbeta cDNA libraries were built by 5'RACE with constant-segment primers, adding sample barcodes and unique molecular identifiers. Trizol reagent was used to extract RNA from every sample. Libraries were amplified in two PCR steps, with a second sample barcode and Illumina TruSeq adapters added in the second step. Libraries were sequenced on an Illumina NovaSeq with 2 x 150 bp paired-end reads. Per the authors' processing: Reads were demultiplexed and collapsed into UMI-guided consensus sequences with migec v1.2.7. Using mixcr v2.1.11, the UMI consensuses were aligned to TRA and TRB V and J templates and assembled into clonotypes. Clonotypes were classified as expanded or contracted when called significant by both edgeR and NoisET, with noise models trained on biological replicates. edgeR calls used a false discovery rate-adjusted p below 0.01 and a log2 fold-change threshold of 1. As an exploratory analysis of dynamics, PCA with hierarchical clustering was applied to max-normalized trajectories of the 1000 most abundant clonotypes. Separately sequenced CD4+ and CD8+ repertoires were used to assign the CD4 or CD8 phenotype of responding clones. TCRdb trimmed the raw reads at Q25, called clones with MiXCR and kept productive beta chains. A single entry per CDR3 protein holds the most common genes and DNA from its merged rows. Clone size and V and J calls follow TCRdb, not the original study. Within this sample are about 450,000 distinct CDR3 sequences, with 20% to 30% of them counted one time only. The ten biggest clones cover around 13% of the sample.

Study-wide findings and limitations: The second-wave clones that peaked on day 37 were not confirmed to be SARS-CoV-2 specific. Some responding clones were detected in pre-infection memory, which suggested that pre-existing cross-reactive memory T cells had joined the SARS-CoV-2 response. The study included only a couple of mild cases, and larger cohorts that include severe cases with pre-infection samples were judged to be necessary. Balanced CD4/CD8 phenotypes were observed for clones contracting from day 15 to 85, whereas a bias towards CD4+ was observed for a second wave of clones expanding from day 15 to 37. Contracting CD4+ clones were found mainly in CM and EM memory subsets, while CD8+ clones were enriched in EMRA.

Ficoll-Paque density gradient centrifugation was the method used to isolate PBMCs. Notes on this clonotype: Its binding antigen is unknown. The input lacks base qualities; no much larger clone sits a single base away.

Including the terminal cysteine and phenylalanine, the CDR3 comprises 13 residues. The retained sequence is limited to the CDR3, 39 bases, with the frame set at the first base. Compared with germline, V lacks 7 bases and J lacks 3 bases; bases without a gene match: 3. The germline V gene sets CDR1 to MNHEY and CDR2 to SVGAGI. The receptor's source is an adult woman who had mild COVID-19 (a few samples of this study predate the infection). The sample titles of this study are shuffled in the database, so cell type and time point are left out; the donor was told from shared clones. Sequenced: PBMCs or a T cell subset sorted from them (not recorded which). The chain was built from TRBV6-5 and TRBJ2-3; the central 8 bases match TRBD2. The DNA sequence is given as TGTGCCAGCAAAAGCGGGGGAACAGATACGCAGTATTTT. This encodes CASKSGGTDTQYF.